The rows below give T cell receptor beta chains drawn from one sample of a study of cytomegalovirus exposure and HLA in healthy donors. Clones were sequenced by immunoSEQ multiplex PCR, and TCRdb holds only the in-frame ones, with some missing. The sample includes some 64,000 clones, 90% to 96% of them seen just once. Sequencing was carried out using PBMCs. Receptors originate from a woman under 30 in good health and CMV-seronegative. CDR3s include the opening cysteine and the closing phenylalanine or tryptophan. A D gene is named only where the DNA matches it firmly. Clone size is not always given. Where it is, it says once, few, many or a class for expanded clones.

TRBV6-5	NA	TRBJ2-7	15	NA	TGTGCCAGCACCCCGGGACACGGCTACTCCTACGAGCAGTACTTC	CASTPGHGYSYEQYF
TRBV27	TRBD1	TRBJ1-1	17	NA	TGTGCCAGCAGTCCACGCCCACAGGGGGCTGTGAACACTGAAGCTTTCTTT	CASSPRPQGAVNTEAFF
TRBV10-3	TRBD1	TRBJ1-5	15	NA	TGTGCCATCAGTGAGTCGGACAGGGGCGATCAGCCCCAGCATTTT	CAISESDRGDQPQHF
TRBV7-9	NA	TRBJ1-1	14	NA	TGTGCCAGCAGCTGGCAGGGGTTGGACACTGAAGCTTTCTTT	CASSWQGLDTEAFF
TRBV5-4	NA	TRBJ2-1	13	NA	TGTGCCAGCAGCTTGGCCGCCACAAATGAGCAGTTCTTC	CASSLAATNEQFF
TRBV2	NA	TRBJ2-7	14	NA	TGTGCCAGCATTCCCGGCGGGCTCTCCTACGAGCAGTACTTC	CASIPGGLSYEQYF
TRBV4-1	TRBD1	TRBJ1-2	15	NA	TGCGCCAGCAGCCACCCGGGACAGGGGGATCGTAGCTACACCTTC	CASSHPGQGDRSYTF
TRBV7-2	NA	TRBJ1-3	13	once	TGTGCCAGCAGCCCGCGTAGCGGAAACACCATATATTTT	CASSPRSGNTIYF
TRBV2	TRBD1	TRBJ1-1	13	NA	TGTGCCAACCCGACAGGGCCGAACACTGAAGCTTTCTTT	CANPTGPNTEAFF
TRBV19	NA	TRBJ2-7	13	NA	TGTGCCAGTAGTATAGAGGCATCCCTGGAGCAGTACTTC	CASSIEASLEQYF
TRBV5-1	NA	TRBJ2-1	12	NA	TGCGCCAGCAGCGACAGGGACTATGAGCAGTTCTTC	CASSDRDYEQFF
TRBV15	TRBD2	TRBJ2-1	16	NA	TGTGCCACCAGCAGAGATTGGGCGGGAGGAGACAATGAGCAGTTCTTC	CATSRDWAGGDNEQFF
TRBV5-1	NA	TRBJ1-1	13	few	TGCGCCAGCAGCTCCGCGGATACCAATGAAGCTTTCTTT	CASSSADTNEAFF
TRBV6-4	TRBD1	TRBJ2-3	15	medium-sized	TGTGCCAGCAGTGATGGGACAGGGGGCGCAGATACGCAGTATTTT	CASSDGTGGADTQYF
TRBV6-6	TRBD1	TRBJ1-5	15	NA	TGTGCCAGCGGCCCCGGACAGGGGGTGGTTCAGCCCCAGCATTTT	CASGPGQGVVQPQHF
TRBV6-6	TRBD1	TRBJ2-2	16	NA	TGTGCCAGCAGTTTGGGGACAGGGGTGAGGACCGGGGAGCTGTTTTTT	CASSLGTGVRTGELFF
TRBV7-9	TRBD2	TRBJ2-3	16	NA	TGTGCCAGCAGCTTAGTGTCTAGCGGGATCGCAGATACGCAGTATTTT	CASSLVSSGIADTQYF
TRBV7-2	NA	TRBJ2-3	12	NA	TGTGCCAGCAGCACCCAGGGGGGTGGGCAGTATTTT	CASSTQGGGQYF
TRBV28	TRBD1	TRBJ1-1	15	NA	TGTGCCAGCAGTCACGGGGACAGCCCCGTTGGGGAAGCTTTCTTT	CASSHGDSPVGEAFF
TRBV5-1	TRBD1	TRBJ1-1	14	NA	TGCGCCAGCAGCCCCGACAGGGGGGGCACTGAAGCTTTCTTT	CASSPDRGGTEAFF
TRBV2	TRBD2	TRBJ2-1	14	NA	TGTGCCAGCAGCGAGGGACTAGCGGGAGTTCCCCAGTTCTTC	CASSEGLAGVPQFF
TRBV6-5	NA	TRBJ1-3	13	NA	TGTGCCAGCAGTTACCCAGGGGGAAACACCATATATTTT	CASSYPGGNTIYF
TRBV6-6	TRBD2	TRBJ2-2	15	once	TGTGCCAGCAGCCCCCTAGCGGCGAACACCGGGGAGCTGTTTTTT	CASSPLAANTGELFF
TRBV7-2	NA	TRBJ2-7	17	NA	TGTGCCAGCAGCTTACCCCCGGCTAGCTATGTGGGCTACGAGCAGTACTTC	CASSLPPASYVGYEQYF
TRBV7-8	NA	TRBJ1-1	14	few	TGTGCCAGCAGCTCACGGGACAACAACACTGAAGCTTTCTTT	CASSSRDNNTEAFF
TRBV15	TRBD2	TRBJ2-1	17	NA	TGTGCCACCAGCAGAGCTCAGACTAGCGGGAGTTTCAATGAGCAGTTCTTC	CATSRAQTSGSFNEQFF
TRBV6-6	NA	TRBJ1-2	13	NA	TGTGCCAGCAGTTACGTACGGGGGGCTGGCTACACCTTC	CASSYVRGAGYTF
TRBV9	NA	TRBJ2-1	14	NA	TGTGCCAGCAGCGTGGGGACACGGACCAATGAGCAGTTCTTC	CASSVGTRTNEQFF
TRBV5-1	NA	TRBJ1-4	14	NA	TGCGCCAGCAGCCCCTCAGGGTGGGGTGAAAAACTGTTTTTT	CASSPSGWGEKLFF
TRBV5-4	NA	TRBJ1-1	15	NA	TGTGCCAGCAGCTTTGGGCAGCGGACGAACACTGAAGCTTTCTTT	CASSFGQRTNTEAFF
TRBV6-6	TRBD2	TRBJ2-2	14	NA	TGTGCCAGCAGTTACTCGGGGGGGTTTGGGGAGCTGTTTTTT	CASSYSGGFGELFF
TRBV7-3	TRBD2	TRBJ2-7	15	few	TGTGCCAGCAGGTCTGGGGGGGGGTCCGCCTACGAGCAGTACTTC	CASRSGGGSAYEQYF
TRBV18	NA	TRBJ2-3	16	NA	TGTGCCAGCTCACCGAGGACTGACTTCGGCACAGATACGCAGTATTTT	CASSPRTDFGTDTQYF
TRBV4-2	TRBD2	TRBJ2-2	16	NA	TGTGCCAGCAGCCAGCAACTAGCGGGAGGGGGCGGGGAGCTGTTTTTT	CASSQQLAGGGGELFF
TRBV5-4	TRBD1	TRBJ2-5	14	NA	TGTGCCAGCAGCTTGGGGGGGACAGAAGAGACCCAGTACTTC	CASSLGGTEETQYF
TRBV21-1	NA	TRBJ2-1	19	NA	TGTGCCAGCAGCAAAGAAGGAAGGACAGGCCGTTTTTCCTACAATGAGCAGTTCTTC	CASSKEGRTGRFSYNEQFF
TRBV7-3	TRBD1	TRBJ2-6	18	NA	TGTGCCAGCAGCTTAAACCCCGGACAGGGGGCTTGGGCCAACGTCCTGACTTTC	CASSLNPGQGAWANVLTF
TRBV28	NA	TRBJ2-7	13	NA	TGTGCCAGTAGGGGGGACAGCCGCTACGAGCAGTACTTC	CASRGDSRYEQYF
TRBV18	TRBD2	TRBJ2-7	15	NA	TGTGCCAGCTCACAGTACCTCGGACTAGAGGGCGAGCAGTACTTC	CASSQYLGLEGEQYF
TRBV28	TRBD1	TRBJ2-7	15	once	TGTGCCAGCAGCCGTGACAGGGAAATTGGCTACGAGCAGTACTTC	CASSRDREIGYEQYF
TRBV9	NA	TRBJ2-2	14	NA	TGTGCCAGCAGCGTAGTCCCGGGCACCGGGGAGCTGTTTTTT	CASSVVPGTGELFF
TRBV27	NA	TRBJ1-2	18	NA	TGTGCCAGCAGTTTATTGGGGAGTCCCCCACCCACCAACTATGGCTACACCTTC	CASSLLGSPPPTNYGYTF
TRBV4-2	NA	TRBJ1-4	15	NA	TGTGCCAGCAGCCCCCAGACAGGCTCGGGTGAAAAACTGTTTTTT	CASSPQTGSGEKLFF
TRBV7-8	TRBD1	TRBJ2-6	18	NA	TGTGCCAGCAGCCCCGGCCCAGGGGGAAGATCTGGGGCCAACGTCCTGACTTTC	CASSPGPGGRSGANVLTF
TRBV27	TRBD2	TRBJ2-3	15	NA	TGTGCCAGCAGTTTATCCCCTAGCGGGAGGGATACGCAGTATTTT	CASSLSPSGRDTQYF
TRBV9	TRBD1	TRBJ2-7	14	NA	TGTGCCAGCAGCCCCCGGGACAGATCCTACGAGCAGTACTTC	CASSPRDRSYEQYF
TRBV7-9	NA	TRBJ2-6	16	NA	TGTGCCAGCAGCTTAGTCCCGGGGACTGTGGCCAACGTCCTGACTTTC	CASSLVPGTVANVLTF
TRBV7-9	TRBD2	TRBJ2-5	16	once	TGTGCCAGCAGCTTAGGGGCTAGCGGGCGCCAAGAGACCCAGTACTTC	CASSLGASGRQETQYF
TRBV7-9	TRBD1	TRBJ2-5	14	NA	TGTGCCAGCAGGGCTGGGACAGCCGAAGAGACCCAGTACTTC	CASRAGTAEETQYF
TRBV12-5	TRBD2	TRBJ2-2	16	NA	TGTGCTAGTGGTTTGGTACGGGGAGGGGACACCGGGGAGCTGTTTTTT	CASGLVRGGDTGELFF
TRBV29-1	TRBD1	TRBJ1-2	13	NA	TGCAGCGTTGAAGGGACAGGGGAGGACGGCTACACCTTC	CSVEGTGEDGYTF
TRBV21-1	NA	TRBJ1-2	16	NA	TGTGCCAGCAGCAAAGGGGGCGGCCACCGCGGTGGTGGCTACACCTTC	CASSKGGGHRGGGYTF
TRBV21-1	NA	TRBJ1-2	18	NA	TGTGCCAGCAGCATGCAGATTGGGCAGCGGGAGGTTAACTATGGCTACACCTTC	CASSMQIGQREVNYGYTF
TRBV28	NA	TRBJ1-2	12	NA	TGTGCCAGCAGCGGCCTCGGGGGGGGCTACACCTTC	CASSGLGGGYTF
TRBV6-5	TRBD2	TRBJ2-1	15	NA	TGTGCCAGCACCCGGACTAGCGGGGGGGCGGTTGAGCAGTTCTTC	CASTRTSGGAVEQFF
TRBV4-2	NA	TRBJ2-7	15	NA	TGTGCCAGCAGCCAAGGTTCCGGGACACGCATGGAGCAGTACTTC	CASSQGSGTRMEQYF